The sequence of this TCR beta chain was determined in a study of OX40 agonist ivuxolimab in advanced cancers. Some clones are missing from TCRdb's copy, which holds only in-frame ones; the method was immunoSEQ multiplex PCR. In the table there are about 34,000 clones, less than 85% of which are singletons. CDR3 size: 15 residues. V dropped 6 bases and J dropped 2; count of bases not matched to a gene: 6. CDR1 and CDR2 (germline): MNHEY, SMNVEV (reference sequence). Blood samples were obtained at baseline, cycle 4 day 1, and cycle 7 day 1. The sample consisted of CD4+ or CD8+ T cells sorted from blood, taken in a trial of the OX40 agonist ivuxolimab. The origin of this receptor is an adult with an advanced solid tumor such as melanoma, head and neck, liver or kidney cancer. The V call is TRBV27, the J call TRBJ1-5, with 8 positions matching TRBD1. The CDR3 DNA reads as TGTGCCAGCAGATTACAGGGGGTAGGCAATCAGCCCCAGCATTTT. Translated: CASRLQGVGNQPQHF.